This T cell receptor beta chain appears in the sequencing data of a study of T cell responses to AZD1222 COVID-19 vaccine. Study results and limitations: Spike as a whole was targeted by vaccine-associated CD4 TCRs, dominant at 160-218 and 743-854. Seropositivity was recorded at baseline in only 6 or 7 AZD1222 recipients. Nearly half of the spike-specific TCRs reportedly recognize variant regions that carry no mutations.

On this clone: Its antigen is still unknown.

Clones were read by immunoSEQ multiplex PCR, and TCRdb kept only the in-frame ones, dropping some. Found here are 150,000 to 180,000 clones, more than 90% of them singletons; the top ten hold 15% to 20%. The sequences come from peripheral blood, collected on day 0 of AZD1222 vaccination. This TCR was recovered from an adult in good health.

The CDR3 DNA reads TGTGCCAGCTCACCGTCAACAGACTACGAGCAGTACTTC. This gives the protein CASSPSTDYEQYF. This chain joins TRBV18 and TRBJ2-7, with D unresolved. V shed 3 bases and J shed 3 bases, with 9 bases lying between them. Germline CDR1 KGHSH, CDR2 LQKENI. The CDR3 loop spans 13 amino acids. The full variable domain, rest sourced from reference TRBV18 and TRBJ2-7, is NAGVMQNPRHLVRRRGQEARLRCSPMKGHSHVYWYRQLPEEGLKFMVYLQKENIIDESGMPKERFSAEFPKEGPSILRIQQVVRGDSAAYFCASSPSTDYEQYFGPGTRLTVT.